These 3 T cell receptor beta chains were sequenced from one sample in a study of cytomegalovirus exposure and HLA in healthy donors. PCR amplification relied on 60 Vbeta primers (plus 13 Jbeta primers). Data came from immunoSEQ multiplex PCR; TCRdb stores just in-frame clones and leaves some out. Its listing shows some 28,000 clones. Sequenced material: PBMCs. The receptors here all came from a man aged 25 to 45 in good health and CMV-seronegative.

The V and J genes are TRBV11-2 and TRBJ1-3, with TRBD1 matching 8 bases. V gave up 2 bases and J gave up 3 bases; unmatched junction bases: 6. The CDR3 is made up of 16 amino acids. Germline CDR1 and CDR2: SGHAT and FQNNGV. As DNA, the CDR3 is TGTGCCAGCAGCTTATTTGGACAGGGACTTGGAAACACCATATATTTT. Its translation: CASSLFGQGLGNTIYF.

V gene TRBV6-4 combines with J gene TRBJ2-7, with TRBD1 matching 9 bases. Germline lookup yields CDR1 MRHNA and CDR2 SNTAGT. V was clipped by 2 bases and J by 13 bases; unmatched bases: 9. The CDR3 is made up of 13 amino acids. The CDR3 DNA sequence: TGTGCCAGCAGTGACGTTTTAGGGACAGGGCTTTACTTC. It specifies CASSDVLGTGLYF.

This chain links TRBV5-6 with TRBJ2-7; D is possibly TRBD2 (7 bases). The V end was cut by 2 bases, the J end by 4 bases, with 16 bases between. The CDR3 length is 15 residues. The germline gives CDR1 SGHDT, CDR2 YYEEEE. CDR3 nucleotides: TGTGCCAGCAGCTTTAGGGGGGGGAGGTGGTACGAGCAGTACTTC. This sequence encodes CASSFRGGRWYEQYF.